These T cell receptor beta chains were read from a single sample in a study of blood T cells in healthy people across ages. TCRdb analysed the 5' RACE reads with MiXCR anew, one entry per CDR3 protein. This repertoire shows approximately 1.5 million distinct CDR3 sequences, 35% to 45% found once; its top ten account for approximately 4%. Sequences were obtained from blood. The receptor set was obtained from a woman aged 18-29 years in good health. Both conserved end residues are part of each CDR3. The D gene is left open where the match is weak. Some rows mark clone size as missing; the rest say once, few, many or name a class of expanded clone.

J gene	clone size	CDR3 length	D gene	V gene	CDR3 DNA	CDR3 protein
TRBJ1-2	NA	14	NA	TRBV20-1	TGCAGTGCTAGCGGAAAAGGGAAGGACTATGGCTACACCTTC	CSASGKGKDYGYTF
TRBJ1-4	NA	15	NA	TRBV11-2	TGTGCCAGCAGCAGTTTCCTCGGTCTGGGTGAAAAACTGTTTTTT	CASSSFLGLGEKLFF
TRBJ2-7	few	14	NA	TRBV7-2	TGTGCCAGCAGCGCACCAGGGATTCACTACGAGCAGTACTTC	CASSAPGIHYEQYF
TRBJ2-7	NA	14	TRBD2	TRBV2	TGTGCCAGCAGTAAACTAGCGAACTACAATGAGCAGTACTTC	CASSKLANYNEQYF
TRBJ1-2	NA	14	NA	TRBV27	TGTGCCAGCAGACGACCTGGGGGTAACTATGGCTACACCTTC	CASRRPGGNYGYTF
TRBJ2-7	few	16	TRBD2	TRBV27	TGTGCCAGCAGTTTCCACGGGGAGGGATCACCCTACGAGCAGTACTTC	CASSFHGEGSPYEQYF
TRBJ2-1	NA	16	TRBD2	TRBV28	TGTGCCAGCACCTTCACTAGCGGGAGTCGCTACAATGAGCAGTTCTTC	CASTFTSGSRYNEQFF
TRBJ2-2	few	13	NA	TRBV9	TGTGCCAGCAGCGTAGAGAACACCGGGGAGCTGTTTTTT	CASSVENTGELFF
TRBJ2-2	NA	17	NA	TRBV7-3	TGTGCCAGCAGCTTAATCCCGGGAGCCAAGAACACCGGGGAGCTGTTTTTT	CASSLIPGAKNTGELFF
TRBJ2-7	NA	13	NA	TRBV6-1	TGTGCCAGCAAAGGTCAGGGCTCCTACGAGCAGTACTTC	CASKGQGSYEQYF
TRBJ2-2	few	13	NA	TRBV12-3/TRBV12-4	TGTGCCAGCAGTTTAGCGTTCGCCGGGGAGCTGTTTTTT	CASSLAFAGELFF
TRBJ2-5	NA	13	NA	TRBV29-1	TGCAGCGTTGACGTGGGGGCGCAAGAGACCCAGTACTTC	CSVDVGAQETQYF
TRBJ2-5	NA	12	TRBD1	TRBV29-1	TGCAGCGTGAACGATGCCGGGACAGAGCAGTACTTC	CSVNDAGTEQYF
TRBJ2-7	NA	14	TRBD2	TRBV7-2	TGTGCCAGCAGCCGTTCGCGGGGGTTTGGCGAGCAGTACTTC	CASSRSRGFGEQYF
TRBJ1-1	NA	13	NA	TRBV15	TGTGCCACCAGCAGAGATCGAACAAGTGAAGCTTTCTTT	CATSRDRTSEAFF
TRBJ2-1	NA	13	TRBD2	TRBV20-1	TGCAGTGCTAGGGCGGGAGTTGACAATGAGCAGTTCTTC	CSARAGVDNEQFF
TRBJ2-1	few	14	NA	TRBV29-1	TGCAGCGTTAAGGCCCTGAGCTCCTACAATGAGCAGTTCTTC	CSVKALSSYNEQFF
TRBJ1-5	once	15	NA	TRBV10-3	TGTGCCATCAGGCGGCCAAAGGGGCAAGATCAGCCCCAGCATTTT	CAIRRPKGQDQPQHF
TRBJ2-3	NA	15	TRBD2	TRBV20-1	TGCAGTGCTAGAGATCGTGCTAGCGGGAGAGTTACGCAGTATTTT	CSARDRASGRVTQYF
TRBJ2-3	once	17	NA	TRBV7-2	TGTGCCAGCAGCTTGAGACTAGTGGGGGGGCTGACAGATACGCAGTATTTT	CASSLRLVGGLTDTQYF
TRBJ1-5	NA	17	TRBD1	TRBV7-8	TGTGCCAGCAGCTTAGGGTGGTCAGGGGGAGGCAATCAGCCCCAGCATTTT	CASSLGWSGGGNQPQHF
TRBJ1-5	NA	15	NA	TRBV20-1	TGCAGTGCGGGGCGGGGGGCTTCCGCAGATCAGCCCCAGCATTTT	CSAGRGASADQPQHF
TRBJ1-2	once	14	TRBD1	TRBV10-3	TGTACCATCAGTAGGACAGGGGGGAACTATGACTACACCTTC	CTISRTGGNYDYTF
TRBJ2-7	once	14	TRBD2	TRBV6-5	TGTGCCAGCACCCCTTGGGGGGGTGCCTACGAGCAGTACTTC	CASTPWGGAYEQYF
TRBJ2-1	NA	15	NA	TRBV6-2/TRBV6-3	TGTGCCAGCAGTAGCGGGTCAGCCTTGGACAATGAGCAGTTCTTC	CASSSGSALDNEQFF
TRBJ2-4	NA	18	TRBD2	TRBV4-1	TGCGCCAGCAGCTGGGGACTAGCGGGGGGAAGAGCCAAAAACATTCAGTACTTC	CASSWGLAGGRAKNIQYF
TRBJ1-1	few	13	NA	TRBV29-1	TGCAGCGTTCACGGATTAATGAACACTGAAGCTTTCTTT	CSVHGLMNTEAFF